The rows below give T cell receptor beta chains drawn from one sample of a study of blood T cell repertoires in COVID-19. Repertoires were generated with immunoSEQ multiplex PCR, while TCRdb's copy carries only in-frame clones and drops some. This table holds about 230,000 clones, 81% found once. Sequenced material: peripheral blood. The receptor source for this set is a woman of 80 years or more with acute or convalescent COVID-19. The CDR3 runs from the conserved cysteine through the conserved F or W. D genes are given only for firm matches. A clone size is listed for some rows: how often the clone was seen (once, few, many), or a class if it is expanded.

.	14	.	TRBJ2-3	TRBV5-1	TGCGCCAGCAGCCCAATAGCGGGCACAGATACGCAGTATTTT	CASSPIAGTDTQYF
.	14	.	TRBJ1-2	TRBV19	TGTGCCAGTAACCAAGGGGCCTGGGGCTATGGCTACACCTTC	CASNQGAWGYGYTF
few	16	TRBD2	TRBJ2-7	TRBV4-1	TGCGCCAGCAGCCAAGATACGGGCGCTAGCGGCTACGAGCAGTACTTC	CASSQDTGASGYEQYF
.	14	.	TRBJ1-6	TRBV6-6	TGTGCCAGCAGTTATCCCGAGGATAATTCACCCCTCCACTTT	CASSYPEDNSPLHF
.	12	.	TRBJ1-2	TRBV5-1	TGCGCCAGCAGCCAAACTGATCAAGGCTACACCTTC	CASSQTDQGYTF
.	16	TRBD1	TRBJ1-3	TRBV5-4	TGTGCCAGCAGCTCGGGACAGCCAATACAAGGAAACACCATATATTTT	CASSSGQPIQGNTIYF
.	16	TRBD1	TRBJ2-7	TRBV11-2	TGTGCCAGCAGCTTAGCTTTAACAGGGGGCGCCTACGAGCAGTACTTC	CASSLALTGGAYEQYF
.	13	TRBD2	TRBJ2-7	TRBV25-1	TGTGCCAGCAGTGATTCCACTAGCGGGAGCCGGTACTTC	CASSDSTSGSRYF
.	12	TRBD1	TRBJ1-3	TRBV29-1	TGCAGCGTTGGGACAGGAGGAAACACCATATATTTT	CSVGTGGNTIYF
once	15	.	TRBJ2-7	TRBV5-4	TGTGCCAGCAGCAAACCGGGAGTTCCAACCTACGAGCAGTACTTC	CASSKPGVPTYEQYF
.	16	.	TRBJ2-3	TRBV5-4	TGTGCCAGCAGCCCGGGGATGCAATTCGAAACAGATACGCAGTATTTT	CASSPGMQFETDTQYF
.	15	TRBD1	TRBJ1-2	TRBV5-1	TGCGCCAGCAGCCTTGGACAGGGGGGTAACTATGGCTACACCTTC	CASSLGQGGNYGYTF
.	11	.	TRBJ2-7	TRBV13	TGTGCCAGCAGCTCGTCCTACGAGCAGTACTTC	CASSSSYEQYF
.	17	.	TRBJ1-6	TRBV7-2	TGTGCCAGCAGCCCACGGTGGGGAGGGGTAGATAATTCACCCCTCCACTTT	CASSPRWGGVDNSPLHF
.	13	TRBD1	TRBJ1-2	TRBV12-3/TRBV12-4	TGTGCCAGCATCCATACAGGGGGCTATGGCTACACCTTC	CASIHTGGYGYTF
.	16	.	TRBJ1-6	TRBV6-5	TGTGCCAGCAGTTACGGTTTGGGGCCTCGGGATTCACCCCTCCACTTT	CASSYGLGPRDSPLHF
.	14	TRBD1	TRBJ2-5	TRBV5-1	TGCGCCAGCAGCCCGGACAGGGTGGGAGAGACCCAGTACTTC	CASSPDRVGETQYF
many	13	TRBD1	TRBJ1-1	TRBV19	TGTGCCAGTAGTCGACAGGGAAACACTGAAGCTTTCTTT	CASSRQGNTEAFF
.	15	TRBD1	TRBJ2-7	TRBV27	TGTGCCAGCAGCGGAGTCCGAGACAGGGCCTACGAGCAGTACTTC	CASSGVRDRAYEQYF
.	14	TRBD2	TRBJ2-1	TRBV7-3	TGTGCCAGCAGCTCCCAGCGGGGGTACAATGAGCAGTTCTTC	CASSSQRGYNEQFF
.	13	.	TRBJ2-7	TRBV7-2	TGTGCCAGCACCCAACTCAGCGGATACGAGCAGTACTTC	CASTQLSGYEQYF
.	14	.	TRBJ1-1	TRBV19	TGTGCCAGTACCCGTGACGGACAGATCACTGAAGCTTTCTTT	CASTRDGQITEAFF
.	14	TRBD1	TRBJ1-4	TRBV14	TGTGCCAGCAGCCAAGGGACAGGGTATGAAAAACTGTTTTTT	CASSQGTGYEKLFF
.	16	.	TRBJ1-2	TRBV28	TGTGCCAGCAGTTCCGGGGGGGGAACAGCGAACTATGGCTACACCTTC	CASSSGGGTANYGYTF
few	14	.	TRBJ2-7	TRBV6-2/TRBV6-3	TGTGCCAGCAGTTACAGGGACAATCCCTACGAGCAGTACTTC	CASSYRDNPYEQYF
.	16	TRBD2	TRBJ2-5	TRBV5-4	TGTGCCAGCAGCCCGGAACCACGGGGGGAGCAAGAGACCCAGTACTTC	CASSPEPRGEQETQYF
.	15	.	TRBJ1-4	TRBV6-1	TGTGCCAGCAGTGACCCCGGGGTTATTAATGAAAAACTGTTTTTT	CASSDPGVINEKLFF
.	14	.	TRBJ2-5	TRBV30	TGTGCCTGGTCTAAAGGGGCAGTGCAAGAGACCCAGTACTTC	CAWSKGAVQETQYF
.	14	TRBD1	TRBJ2-4	TRBV25-1	TGTGCCAGCAGGGGGGGACAGGGCAAAAACATTCAGTACTTC	CASRGGQGKNIQYF
.	15	TRBD1	TRBJ1-6	TRBV2	TGTGCCACCCAGCAGGGGGTGGCTCAGGTTTCACCCCTCCACTTT	CATQQGVAQVSPLHF
.	12	.	TRBJ1-3	TRBV6-5	TGTGCCAGCATCCCCAGGGGTGGGACCATATATTTT	CASIPRGGTIYF
.	15	TRBD2	TRBJ2-5	TRBV19	TGTGCCAGTAACCCCGGACTAGGAACTTCGGAGACCCAGTACTTC	CASNPGLGTSETQYF
.	13	TRBD2	TRBJ2-7	TRBV20-1	TGCAGTGCTAGTGGAGCGGGGGCGAGGGAGCAGTACTTC	CSASGAGAREQYF
few	14	TRBD1	TRBJ1-1	TRBV5-4	TGTGCCAGCAGCCTGGACAGGGAGAACACTGAAGCTTTCTTT	CASSLDRENTEAFF
.	12	.	TRBJ2-1	TRBV29-1	TGCAGCGTTGAAGACCTGGCTAGGAAGCAGTTCTTC	CSVEDLARKQFF
.	14	TRBD1	TRBJ1-4	TRBV5-1	TGCGCCAGCAGCCCGGGACAGGGGAACGAAAAACTGTTTTTT	CASSPGQGNEKLFF
.	13	TRBD2	TRBJ2-3	TRBV29-1	TGCAGCGCTGCCGGACTAGCGGTTGATACGCAGTATTTT	CSAAGLAVDTQYF
.	13	TRBD2	TRBJ2-7	TRBV12-3/TRBV12-4	TGTGCCAGCAGTTCGAGGACTAGCGGAGAGCAGTACTTC	CASSSRTSGEQYF
.	13	.	TRBJ1-1	TRBV10-3	TGTGCCATCAGTGAAATCCGGAACACTGAAGCTTTCTTT	CAISEIRNTEAFF
.	15	TRBD2	TRBJ2-1	TRBV3-1/TRBV3-2	TGTGCCAGCAGCCTTGGACTAGCGGAGGGGAATGAGCAGTTCTTC	CASSLGLAEGNEQFF
.	13	.	TRBJ2-3	TRBV12-3/TRBV12-4	TGTGCCAGCAGTATAGACAGCCGAGATACGCAGTATTTT	CASSIDSRDTQYF
.	14	TRBD1	TRBJ1-1	TRBV6-5	TGTGCCAGCAGACCGGGACAGGGACACACTGAAGCTTTCTTT	CASRPGQGHTEAFF
.	13	.	TRBJ1-6	TRBV7-2	TGTGCCAGCACCTCCAGGGGCAAGTCTGTCCTCCACTTT	CASTSRGKSVLHF
few	15	TRBD1	TRBJ1-5	TRBV2	TGTGCCAGCAGTGGGGACAGTCATAGCAATCAGCCCCAGCATTTT	CASSGDSHSNQPQHF
.	18	TRBD1	TRBJ1-1	TRBV5-1	TGCGCCAGCAGCTTGGCGGGACAGGGGGCTGGTAGGGGCACTGAAGCTTTCTTT	CASSLAGQGAGRGTEAFF
once	11	.	TRBJ2-3	TRBV3-1/TRBV3-2	TGTGCCAGCAGACGGGGAGATACGCAGTATTTT	CASRRGDTQYF
.	16	.	TRBJ2-6	TRBV19	TGTGCCAGTAGTATAGATGGCTTCGGTGCGGTCAACGTCCTGACTTTC	CASSIDGFGAVNVLTF
.	14	TRBD1	TRBJ2-3	TRBV2	TGTGCCAGCGGACAGGGGGCAAATACAGATACGCAGTATTTT	CASGQGANTDTQYF
few	16	TRBD2	TRBJ2-5	TRBV6-2/TRBV6-3	TGTGCCAGCAGCCCTACCGGACTAGCGCCTCAAGAGACCCAGTACTTC	CASSPTGLAPQETQYF
.	17	TRBD2	TRBJ2-3	TRBV5-1	TGCGCCAGCAGCTTGGAGGGACTAGCGGGAGGAGGAGATACGCAGTATTTT	CASSLEGLAGGGDTQYF
once	16	TRBD2	TRBJ2-2	TRBV6-5	TGTGCCAGCAGTTACTTCAGCGGGAGGGACACCGGGGAGCTGTTTTTT	CASSYFSGRDTGELFF
.	16	.	TRBJ2-3	TRBV21-1	TGTGCCAGCAGCAAAGAGCCCCTGGGAGTGAGGGATACGCAGTATTTT	CASSKEPLGVRDTQYF
.	15	TRBD1	TRBJ1-4	TRBV6-5	TGTGCCAGCATTCCCCCGGGACAGGATAATGAAAAACTGTTTTTT	CASIPPGQDNEKLFF
.	16	TRBD1	TRBJ2-5	TRBV5-1	TGCGCCAGCAGCCCAGACGACAGGGGGCGACAAGAGACCCAGTACTTC	CASSPDDRGRQETQYF
.	15	TRBD1	TRBJ1-3	TRBV5-1	TGCGCCAGCACCGGACAGGGGGCTGGGGGAAACACCATATATTTT	CASTGQGAGGNTIYF
.	12	.	TRBJ1-2	TRBV28	TGTGCCAGCAGTTTCGAGTGGTATGGCTACACCTTC	CASSFEWYGYTF
.	14	.	TRBJ1-2	TRBV9	TGTGCCAGCACCGCAGATGGTAGCTACTATGGCTACACCTTC	CASTADGSYYGYTF
.	14	.	TRBJ2-2	TRBV27	TGTGCCAGCAGTTTTTCCCTGCGTGCCGGGGAGCTGTTTTTT	CASSFSLRAGELFF
.	15	TRBD1	TRBJ1-4	TRBV19	TGTGCCTCCCGGGACAGGGAGGCAACTAATGAAAAACTGTTTTTT	CASRDREATNEKLFF
.	13	TRBD2	TRBJ2-7	TRBV6-5	TGTGCCAGCAGTTCCGGGACTAGCAACGAGCAGTACTTC	CASSSGTSNEQYF